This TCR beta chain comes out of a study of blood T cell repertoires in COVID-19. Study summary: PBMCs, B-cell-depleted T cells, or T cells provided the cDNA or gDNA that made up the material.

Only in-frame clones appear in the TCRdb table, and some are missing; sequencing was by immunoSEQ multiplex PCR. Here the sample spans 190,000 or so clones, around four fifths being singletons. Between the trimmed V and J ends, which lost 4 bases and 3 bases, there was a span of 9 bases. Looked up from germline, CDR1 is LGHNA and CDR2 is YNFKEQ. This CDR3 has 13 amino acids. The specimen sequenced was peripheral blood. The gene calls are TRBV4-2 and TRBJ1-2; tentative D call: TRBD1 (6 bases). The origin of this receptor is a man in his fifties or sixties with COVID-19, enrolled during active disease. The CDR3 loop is CASSPDSYYGYTF. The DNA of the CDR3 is TGTGCCAGCAGCCCGGACAGTTACTATGGCTACACCTTC.